These 21 T cell receptor beta chains were all obtained from the same sample, sequenced in a study of blood T cell repertoires in COVID-19 (dated by TCRdb to about 2020). The method behind the library was the immunoSEQ multiplex PCR assay. Not all clones reach the TCRdb copy of this immuneACCESS table, which keeps in-frame sequences only. Checked studies attribute under half of the gap to unresolved V genes and leave the rest unexplained. Within this sample are more than 300,000 clones, with about 89% of them counted one time only. Of the sample, 0.8% to 0.9% falls within the top ten clones. The sequenced material came from PBMCs or T cells enriched from blood (not recorded which). Receptors were obtained from a woman aged 35 to 49 who had been exposed to COVID-19.

The chain employs TRBV12-3 or TRBV12-4 and TRBJ1-2, with D unclear. This CDR3 has 13 residues. Trimming pared 3 bases from V and 4 bases from J, leaving 9 bases between. CDR3 DNA: TGTGCCAGCAGTTTGTCAGATTTCTATGGCTACACCTTC. This encodes CASSLSDFYGYTF.

This chain links TRBV7-6 with TRBJ2-3, with a weak D call TRBD2 (5 bases). Per germline, CDR1 SGHVS and CDR2 FNYEAQ. The V gene lost 5 bases and the J gene lost 0 bases, with 15 bases spanning the gap. The CDR3 runs to 16 residues. DNA for the CDR3: TGTGCCAGCAGCGGCCTAGTGAGGGCTAGCACAGATACGCAGTATTTT. Its translation: CASSGLVRASTDTQYF. Looking up the rest from reference TRBV7-6 and TRBJ2-3 gives the full variable domain: GAGVSQSPRYKVTKRGQDVALRCDPISGHVSLYWYRQALGQGPEFLTYFNYEAQQDKSGLPNDRFSAERPEGSISTLTIQRTEQRDSAMYRCASSGLVRASTDTQYFGPGTRLTVL.

The V gene is TRBV5-1, the J gene TRBJ1-2; D might be TRBD1 (6 bases). Trimming stripped 3 bases from V and 4 bases from J, with 13 bases between. Germline V gene lookup returns CDR1 SGHRS and CDR2 YFSETQ. The CDR3 runs 14 residues. The CDR3 DNA reads TGCGCCAGCAGCTCTGCCACAGGGTCCTATGGCTACACCTTC. It encodes CASSSATGSYGYTF.

This clone was counted a few times. The chain has TRBV5-3 and TRBJ2-7; 8 bases fit TRBD1. TRBV5-3 counts as an open reading frame of uncertain function. CDR3 length: 15 amino acids. V shed 5 bases and J 4 bases; nucleotides not matched to a gene: 11. The CDR3 DNA is TGTGCCAGAAGTTATCGGACAGGGAGTCGGTACGAGCAGTACTTC. It is translated as CARSYRTGSRYEQYF.

The chain couples TRBV29-1 to TRBJ2-6, with 9 positions matching TRBD1. Germline trimming cut 7 bases from V and 0 bases from J; bases unmatched to any gene: 10. Germline V gives CDR1 SQVTM, CDR2 ANQGSEA. The CDR3 length is 17 residues. The chain's CDR3 is CSAFTGTGHSGANVLTF. CDR3 DNA sequence: TGCAGCGCCTTTACCGGGACAGGGCACTCTGGGGCCAACGTCCTGACTTTC.

The chain joins TRBV5-1 to TRBJ2-7, with TRBD2 matching over 7 bases. There are 14 residues in the CDR3. V lost 2 bases and J lost 4; bases outside the gene matches: 6. Germline V gives CDR1 SGHRS, CDR2 YFSETQ. The CDR3 sequence is CASSLHGGIYEQYF. The CDR3 DNA sequence: TGCGCCAGCAGCTTACACGGGGGGATATACGAGCAGTACTTC.

The V call is TRBV23-1, the J call TRBJ2-5; 7 bases line up with TRBD2. TRBV23-1 is known as an ORF, though its function is uncertain. The CDR3 is 15 residues long. The J segment lost 3 bases and the V segment lost 2 bases, leaving 6 bases of the junction unmatched. The CDR3 DNA follows: TGCGCCAGCAGTCAAGGTGGCGGGAGCAAAGAGACCCAGTACTTC. As protein: CASSQGGGSKETQYF.

The rearrangement joins TRBV9 to TRBJ1-5; a weak D match, TRBD1 (6 bases). The CDR3 contains 15 residues. Looked up from germline, CDR1 is SGDLS and CDR2 is YYNGEE. V lost 1 base and J lost 3, with 11 bases in between. CDR3 in amino acids: CASSVRGDNNQPQHF. The CDR3 bases are TGTGCCAGCAGCGTACGAGGGGACAACAATCAGCCCCAGCATTTT.

V gene TRBV19 combines with J gene TRBJ2-6, with a tentative D call TRBD2 (5 bases). The germline V gene has CDR1 LNHDA and CDR2 SQIVND (reference sequence). This CDR3 is 16 amino acids long. Trimming stripped 8 bases from V and 2 bases from J, with 16 bases between. CDR3 residues: CASHNGVMAGANVLTF. CDR3 in DNA: TGTGCCAGTCACAACGGGGTTATGGCTGGGGCCAACGTCCTGACTTTC.

CDR3 amino acids: CASSSLVSGEQFF. The CDR3 nucleotides read TGTGCCAGCAGCTCCCTAGTTAGCGGTGAGCAGTTCTTC. The J gene is TRBJ2-1, the V gene TRBV11-3; D might be TRBD2 (6 bases). The germline CDR1 and CDR2 sequences are SGHNT and YENEEA. The germline V and J ends were trimmed by 4 bases and 9 bases, with 13 bases remaining between them. CDR3 size: 13 residues.

The chain links TRBV19 to TRBJ1-5, with D hard to call. CDR1 LNHDA and CDR2 SQIVND come from the germline V gene (reference sequence). The V end was cut by 6 bases, the J end by 0 bases, with 12 bases between. This CDR3 has 15 amino acids. The DNA for the CDR3 is TGTGCCAGTAGGGTCGAGGCGATTAGCAATCAGCCCCAGCATTTT. Translated: CASRVEAISNQPQHF.

This chain links TRBV3-1 (or the pseudogene TRBV3-2) with TRBJ2-3; 8 bases map to TRBD1. The CDR3 has 13 amino acids. V trimming: 6 bases; J trimming: 3 bases; junction bases outside the gene matches: 2. Germline lookup yields CDR1 LGHDT and CDR2 YNNKEL (reference sequence). CDR3 sequence: CASRGQVTDTQYF. The CDR3 nucleotides read TGTGCCAGCAGGGGACAGGTGACAGATACGCAGTATTTT.

This chain uses TRBV7-3 with TRBJ2-2; no reliable D call. Germline V gene sequence: CDR1 SGHTA, CDR2 FQGTGA. V dropped 2 bases and J dropped 2 bases, with 18 bases sitting between them. CDR3 length equals 18 residues. The CDR3 bases are TGTGCCAGCAGCTTATTGTCGGGTCGCGGATCTAACACCGGGGAGCTGTTTTTT. Translation gives CASSLLSGRGSNTGELFF.

The rearrangement links TRBV6-5 to TRBJ1-1; 9 nucleotides align to TRBD1. J gave up 4 bases and V 6 bases, and 6 bases lay outside the gene matches. The CDR3 contains 14 residues. The germline gives CDR1 MNHEY, CDR2 SVGAGI. CDR3 in DNA: TGTGCCAGCAGCCCACAGGGGGCGGGCACTGAAGCTTTCTTT. Its translation: CASSPQGAGTEAFF.

In regard to this clone: Additional DNA sequences in this sample encode the identical CDR3. CDR3 loop: CASSDRGNTEAFF. The CDR3 nucleotides are TGTGCCAGTTCGGACAGGGGGAACACTGAAGCTTTCTTT. V usage is TRBV2 and J usage is TRBJ1-1, with TRBD1 matching over 9 bases. After removal of 9 bases from V and 1 base from J, the junction contained 3 bases not matched to a gene. The CDR3 has 13 amino acids. Germline V CDR1 and CDR2: SNHLY, FYNNEI.

V gene TRBV18 combines with J gene TRBJ1-2; no firm D call. Germline V gene sequence: CDR1 KGHSH, CDR2 LQKENI. The CDR3 length is 17 residues. V was pared by 6 bases and J by 0 bases, with 20 bases between. CDR3 protein: CASSPVSRPTANYGYTF. The CDR3 region has the DNA TGTGCCAGCTCCCCAGTGTCCAGGCCGACCGCTAACTATGGCTACACCTTC.

A single count supports this clone. The gene calls are TRBV30 and TRBJ1-1; D is perhaps TRBD1 (5 bases). The CDR3 length is 14 residues. V was clipped by 0 bases and J by 5 bases, with 13 bases between them. Per germline, CDR1 GTSNPN and CDR2 SVGIG (reference sequence). The CDR3 is CAWSVTGRGTEAFF. Written as DNA, the CDR3 is TGTGCCTGGAGTGTAACGGGACGGGGGACTGAAGCTTTCTTT.

Comments on this clone: Other DNA sequences in this sample translate to the same CDR3. The chain is built from TRBV3-1 (or the pseudogene TRBV3-2) and TRBJ2-1; D gene unclear. Germline V gene lookup returns CDR1 LGHDT and CDR2 YNNKEL (reference sequence). This CDR3 has 12 residues. V gave up 0 bases and J gave up 6 bases, with 3 bases separating them. The CDR3 is CASSQDLNEQFF. Here the CDR3 DNA reads TGTGCCAGCAGCCAAGATCTCAATGAGCAGTTCTTC.

The rearrangement joins TRBV3-1 (or the pseudogene TRBV3-2) to TRBJ2-3; D is unresolved. The germline V gene encodes CDR1 LGHDT and CDR2 YNNKEL (reference sequence). The CDR3 is made up of 14 amino acids. The V gene lost 4 bases and the J gene lost 6 bases, with 14 bases spanning the gap. The CDR3 bases are TGTGCCAGCAGCCCGGCCTACGCAGCGGATACGCAGTATTTT. Protein: CASSPAYAADTQYF.

The table lists this clone with a count of one. The rearrangement joins TRBV5-1 to TRBJ2-2; 10 nucleotides line up with TRBD1. V was clipped by 4 bases and J by 4 bases; unmatched bases: 7. Germline V gene lookup returns CDR1 SGHRS and CDR2 YFSETQ. The CDR3 has 16 residues. The CDR3 DNA is TGCGCCAGCAGCGTTGGGACAGGGGCTAGCACCGGGGAGCTGTTTTTT. Encoded protein: CASSVGTGASTGELFF.

The CDR3 nucleotides are TGTGCCAGCAGCTCTAGGGGACAGCTTAATGAGCAGTTCTTC. This encodes CASSSRGQLNEQFF. The chain is built from TRBV7-3 and TRBJ2-1, with 7 bases matching TRBD1. V trimming: 4 bases; J trimming: 7 bases; junction bases outside the gene matches: 7. The CDR3 consists of 14 residues. Per germline, CDR1 SGHTA and CDR2 FQGTGA. Together with reference TRBV7-3 and TRBJ2-1, the CDR3 gives the full variable domain: GAGVSQTPSNKVTEKGKYVELRCDPISGHTALYWYRQSLGQGPEFLIYFQGTGAADDSGLPNDRFFAVRPEGSVSTLKIQRTERGDSAVYLCASSSRGQLNEQFFGPGTRLTVL.